These T cell receptor beta chains were read from a single sample in a study of T cell responses to AZD1222 COVID-19 vaccine. The data were produced by immunoSEQ multiplex PCR, yet TCRdb's version contains in-frame clones alone and is incomplete. The sample has around 87,000 clones; roughly 90% are singletons. The sequencing here drew on peripheral blood, taken on day 0 of AZD1222 vaccination. These receptor sequences come from an adult in good health. Each CDR3 is given with its conserved first and last residue. The D gene is left open where the match is weak. Size tells how often a clone was seen (once, few, many) or the class of an expanded clone, and some rows leave it out.

>few|-|TRBV18|TRBJ2-7
CASSPRGDEQYF
TGTGCCAGCTCACCACGGGGGGACGAGCAGTACTTC
>-|-|TRBV12-3/TRBV12-4|TRBJ2-3
CASLSTGVDTQYF
TGTGCCAGCCTATCTACGGGGGTTGATACGCAGTATTTT
>-|-|TRBV19|TRBJ1-1
CASSIGRVGNTEAFF
TGTGCCAGTAGTATAGGAAGGGTCGGGAACACTGAAGCTTTCTTT
>-|TRBD1|TRBV3-1/TRBV3-2|TRBJ1-6
CASSPDRGRNSPLHF
TGTGCCAGCAGCCCCGACAGGGGGCGTAATTCACCCCTCCACTTT
>-|-|TRBV5-6|TRBJ1-1
CASSFGKLNTEAFF
TGTGCCAGCAGCTTTGGGAAGCTGAACACTGAAGCTTTCTTT
>-|TRBD1|TRBV5-6|TRBJ1-3
CASATGGYGNTIYF
TGTGCCAGCGCAACAGGGGGCTATGGAAACACCATATATTTT
>-|-|TRBV18|TRBJ1-1
CASSPRPGANTEAFF
TGTGCCAGCTCACCACGCCCGGGGGCGAACACTGAAGCTTTCTTT
>-|-|TRBV7-2|TRBJ2-1
CASSFGATKQFF
TGTGCCAGCAGCTTCGGGGCGACGAAGCAGTTCTTC
>once|-|TRBV7-2|TRBJ2-1
CASSRWGQREQFF
TGTGCCAGCAGCCGCTGGGGGCAGAGAGAGCAGTTCTTC
>few|-|TRBV7-8|TRBJ1-6
CASSFNNSPLHF
TGTGCCAGCAGCTTTAATAATTCACCCCTCCACTTT
>few|-|TRBV21-1|TRBJ2-7
CASSKAGYDRLPYEQYF
TGTGCCAGCAGCAAAGCGGGGTATGATAGGCTTCCCTACGAGCAGTACTTC
>-|TRBD1|TRBV6-2/TRBV6-3|TRBJ2-6
CASSSLTGPSGANVLTF
TGTGCCAGCAGTTCCTTGACAGGGCCCTCTGGGGCCAACGTCCTGACTTTC
>once|-|TRBV14|TRBJ2-7
CASSLNRVTRRGSYEQYF
TGTGCCAGCAGCCTCAACAGGGTTACGAGACGAGGATCCTACGAGCAGTACTTC
>-|TRBD2|TRBV19|TRBJ2-1
CASKSSGGVYNEQFF
TGTGCCAGTAAATCTAGCGGGGGGGTTTACAATGAGCAGTTCTTC
>-|-|TRBV19|TRBJ1-5
CASTPNRAINQPQHF
TGTGCCAGTACCCCCAACAGGGCTATAAATCAGCCCCAGCATTTT
>-|TRBD1|TRBV6-2/TRBV6-3|TRBJ2-3
CASSARQGAWADTQYF
TGTGCCAGCAGTGCCCGACAGGGGGCGTGGGCAGATACGCAGTATTTT
>-|TRBD1|TRBV6-5|TRBJ1-2
CASREGARGYTF
TGTGCCAGCAGAGAGGGGGCTCGGGGCTACACCTTC
>-|TRBD2|TRBV7-2|TRBJ2-7
CASSPSGGPYEQYF
TGTGCCAGCAGCCCAAGCGGGGGTCCCTACGAGCAGTACTTC
>once|-|TRBV4-3|TRBJ1-1
CASSPWTSPSNTEAFF
TGCGCCAGCAGCCCTTGGACTTCTCCGTCGAACACTGAAGCTTTCTTT
>-|-|TRBV28|TRBJ2-5
CASRSTPGETQYF
TGTGCCAGCAGATCTACACCCGGGGAGACCCAGTACTTC
>-|-|TRBV11-2|TRBJ2-3
CASSLGVRTNTDTQYF
TGTGCCAGCAGCTTAGGAGTCCGGACCAACACAGATACGCAGTATTTT
>once|TRBD1|TRBV5-1|TRBJ1-3
CASSLTGASGNTIYF
TGCGCCAGCAGCCTTACAGGGGCGTCGGGAAACACCATATATTTT
>once|TRBD2|TRBV13|TRBJ2-7
CASSPRDRRSGGLREQYF
TGTGCCAGCAGCCCTAGGGACCGGCGTAGCGGGGGTTTAAGAGAGCAGTACTTC
>-|-|TRBV3-1/TRBV3-2|TRBJ2-3
CASSQAWGRGFTDTQYF
TGTGCCAGCAGCCAAGCCTGGGGCAGGGGTTTCACAGATACGCAGTATTTT
>-|-|TRBV30|TRBJ1-2
CAWTRRTDYGYTF
TGTGCCTGGACGCGCCGGACGGACTATGGCTACACCTTC
>once|TRBD2|TRBV4-2|TRBJ2-7
CASSPSGLAGSDEQYF
TGTGCCAGCAGCCCCTCAGGACTAGCGGGCAGCGACGAGCAGTACTTC
>once|TRBD1|TRBV7-9|TRBJ2-3
CASSFDSGQGAKHF
TGTGCCAGCAGCTTTGACAGTGGACAGGGGGCTAAGCATTTT
>few|TRBD1|TRBV7-3|TRBJ2-5
CASSPTGTGLAETQYF
TGTGCCAGCAGCCCGACCGGGACAGGCTTAGCAGAGACCCAGTACTTC
>-|-|TRBV28|TRBJ1-5
CASSLSTDNQPQHF
TGTGCCAGCAGTTTATCCACCGACAATCAGCCCCAGCATTTT
>once|-|TRBV18|TRBJ1-1
CASSPRPGGGDTEAFF
TGTGCCAGCTCACCACGCCCTGGCGGAGGCGACACTGAAGCTTTCTTT
>-|-|TRBV28|TRBJ2-2
CASSYGANTGELFF
TGTGCCAGCAGTTATGGCGCGAACACCGGGGAGCTGTTTTTT
>-|-|TRBV3-1/TRBV3-2|TRBJ1-3
CASSQDTLSGNTIYF
TGTGCCAGCAGCCAAGATACCCTCTCTGGAAACACCATATATTTT
>-|-|TRBV18|TRBJ2-2
CASSPARETGELFF
TGTGCCAGCTCACCCGCCAGGGAGACCGGGGAGCTGTTTTTT
>-|-|TRBV10-3|TRBJ1-5
CAIRAGDEPQHF
TGTGCCATCAGGGCCGGGGATGAGCCCCAGCATTTT
>-|TRBD1|TRBV27|TRBJ1-1
CASSTPHGTANTEAFF
TGTGCCAGCAGTACGCCCCACGGGACAGCGAACACTGAAGCTTTCTTT
>-|-|TRBV3-1/TRBV3-2|TRBJ1-2
CASSQDRGQFPPLYGYTF
TGTGCCAGCAGCCAAGATCGCGGACAGTTCCCCCCCCTCTATGGCTACACCTTC
>-|-|TRBV18|TRBJ1-5
CASSSMGNRDQPQHF
TGTGCCAGCTCGTCGATGGGGAATCGGGATCAGCCCCAGCATTTT
>-|-|TRBV18|TRBJ2-7
CASSRGADYEQYF
TGTGCCAGCTCACGGGGCGCAGACTACGAGCAGTACTTC
>-|-|TRBV11-1|TRBJ2-7
CASSFQGSHNEQYF
TGTGCCAGCAGCTTTCAGGGGTCTCATAACGAGCAGTACTTC
>-|-|TRBV21-1|TRBJ2-7
CASSPRTSDSSYEQYF
TGTGCCAGCAGCCCCAGGACTAGCGACAGCTCCTACGAGCAGTACTTC
>-|TRBD2|TRBV2|TRBJ2-5
CASTEEGLRGGTQYF
TGTGCCAGTACCGAGGAGGGACTACGTGGCGGGACCCAGTACTTC
>-|-|TRBV9|TRBJ2-1
CASSKGLDYNEQFF
TGTGCCAGCAGCAAGGGACTCGACTACAATGAGCAGTTCTTC
>-|-|TRBV6-5|TRBJ1-4
CASRMRASEKLFF
TGTGCCAGCCGCATGAGGGCTTCTGAAAAACTGTTTTTT
>once|-|TRBV5-1|TRBJ2-5
CASSAGQETQYF
TGCGCCAGCAGCGCGGGGCAAGAGACCCAGTACTTC
>-|TRBD1|TRBV5-8|TRBJ1-5
CASSRGTDF
TGTGCCAGCAGTCGTGGGACAGATTTT